The rows below give T cell receptor beta chains drawn from one sample of a study of early T cells in non-severe SARS-CoV-2 infection. TCRdb used MiXCR to reprocess the 5' RACE reads, holding one entry per CDR3 protein. The data hold around 64,000 distinct CDR3 sequences, with around 12% observed a single time. Here the sequenced sample was whole blood, taken at baseline. All receptors derive from an adult who was a healthcare worker with PCR-confirmed SARS-CoV-2 infection or an uninfected control (not recorded which). Each CDR3 is given with its conserved first and last residue. The D gene is left open where the match is weak. Clone size appears in some rows only: once, few, many, or a class for an expanded clone.

clone_size,j_call,d_call,v_call,cdr3_nt,cdr3_aa
-,TRBJ1-1,TRBD1,TRBV6-1,TGTGCCAGCAGAGTTTCAGGGGGCCACACTGAAGCTTTCTTT,CASRVSGGHTEAFF
once,TRBJ1-4,-,TRBV28,TGTGCCAACACCATTCGACAGGATGATGAAAAACTGTTTTTT,CANTIRQDDEKLFF
few,TRBJ1-2,-,TRBV2,TGTGCCAGCAGTACAGCTAACTATGGCTACACCTTC,CASSTANYGYTF
many,TRBJ1-3,-,TRBV20-1,TGCAGTGCCGGAAGGGTTGACGGAAACACCATATATTTT,CSAGRVDGNTIYF
-,TRBJ1-1,-,TRBV10-3,TGTGCCATCAGTGAGGCTACACGGTCAGGGACTGAAGCTTTCTTT,CAISEATRSGTEAFF
few,TRBJ1-2,-,TRBV10-3,TGTGCCATCAGTGAGTCCGAGACTTACTATGGCTACACCTTC,CAISESETYYGYTF
many,TRBJ2-2,-,TRBV29-1,TGCAGCGCCTCAGGAGTTGCGAACACCGGGGAGCTGTTTTTT,CSASGVANTGELFF
-,TRBJ1-1,-,TRBV27,TGTGCCAGCAGGGCGGCAGGGGCGAGGACTGAAGCTTTCTTT,CASRAAGARTEAFF
-,TRBJ2-1,TRBD1,TRBV5-1,TGCGCCAGCAGCGTAACTACAGGGGGCCGGTACAATGAGCAGTTCTTC,CASSVTTGGRYNEQFF
-,TRBJ1-2,-,TRBV4-1,TGCGCCAGCAGCCAAGATTTGGGGACGGGGACCTATGGCTACACCTTC,CASSQDLGTGTYGYTF
few,TRBJ1-2,-,TRBV5-5,TGTGCCAGCAGCTTGGGATTATCAGGCGCTAACTATGGCTACACCTTC,CASSLGLSGANYGYTF
-,TRBJ2-5,TRBD2,TRBV20-1,TGCAGTGCTAGTACTAGCGGGGGCTATCAAGAGACCCAGTACTTC,CSASTSGGYQETQYF
few,TRBJ2-4,-,TRBV2,TGTGCCAGCAGTCAGGGATCCGGAGCCAAAAACATTCAGTACTTC,CASSQGSGAKNIQYF
many,TRBJ2-7,TRBD1,TRBV30,TGTGCCTTCGCCGGGACAGAAGCCTACGAGCAGTACTTC,CAFAGTEAYEQYF
few,TRBJ1-5,TRBD1,TRBV20-1,TGCAGTGCTAGGAGTGGGACAGACAGCAATCAGCCCCAGCATTTT,CSARSGTDSNQPQHF
-,TRBJ1-2,TRBD1,TRBV5-4,TGTGCCAGCAGGGGATGGGACAGGGGGCTTGATTACTATGGCTACACCTTC,CASRGWDRGLDYYGYTF
-,TRBJ1-2,-,TRBV28,TGTGCCAGCAGTCGGTTAGGGACCCATGGCTACACCTTC,CASSRLGTHGYTF
many,TRBJ2-7,-,TRBV3-1,TGTGCCAGCAGCCAAGATAAGGGACTCTACGAGCAGTACTTC,CASSQDKGLYEQYF
-,TRBJ2-7,-,TRBV2,TGTGCCAGCAGGGCAGACACAGGCTACGAGCAGTACTTC,CASRADTGYEQYF
-,TRBJ2-7,-,TRBV14,TGTGCCAGCAGCCAAGTTAGGGGGTCCTACGAGCAGTACTTC,CASSQVRGSYEQYF
many,TRBJ2-5,-,TRBV24-1,TGTGCCACCAGTGCCCCGGGAGCCCAAGAGACCCAGTACTTC,CATSAPGAQETQYF
many,TRBJ2-3,TRBD2,TRBV6-2/TRBV6-3,TGTGCCAGCAGTTCTCCAGGCGGGAGAACGAGCACAGATACGCAGTATTTT,CASSSPGGRTSTDTQYF
-,TRBJ2-2,-,TRBV5-1,TGCGCCAGCAGCTTGCAGGGCCAGGGGAACACCGGGGAGCTGTTTTTT,CASSLQGQGNTGELFF
many,TRBJ2-1,TRBD2,TRBV7-8,TGTGCCAGCAGCTTACGGGGGGTAGTCAATGAGCAGTTCTTC,CASSLRGVVNEQFF
-,TRBJ2-7,TRBD1,TRBV20-1,TGCAGTGCTAGAGACTGGGGGACAGGGTCCTACGAGCAGTACTTC,CSARDWGTGSYEQYF
-,TRBJ2-2,-,TRBV6-6,TGTGCCAGCAGTTCCCGGGCAGGAAACACCGGGGAGCTGTTTTTT,CASSSRAGNTGELFF